This T cell receptor beta chain emerged from a study of blood T cell repertoires in COVID-19. On the study more broadly: Some COVID-19 samples were acute and others convalescent; all came from the United States, Italy and Spain. Sample material is recorded as cDNA or gDNA derived from T cells, B-cell-depleted T cells, or PBMCs.

CDR1 is MDHEN, CDR2 SYDVKM, per germline. The CDR3 covers 16 residues. Trimming pared 8 bases from V and 9 bases from J, leaving 26 bases between. Seattle cases were enrolled at active infection and followed longitudinally. In the source study's methods: By means of reference gene primer amplification, nucleated cell counts were estimated. This table comes from immunoSEQ multiplex PCR, and its TCRdb copy is limited to in-frame clones, with some not included. V and J calls and clone size are copied from that table; D and trimming were computed from the DNA. The repertoire holds 250,000 to 300,000 clones, approximately 87% seen once, with roughly 12% in the top ten.

What was sequenced was peripheral blood. V is TRBV28 and J is TRBJ1-3; D unresolved. This TCR was sampled from a woman aged 25-40 years with COVID-19, enrolled during active disease. The CDR3 is CASRELGEGRRATIYF. CDR3 DNA sequence: TGTGCCAGCCGAGAACTGGGAGAAGGGAGGAGGGCCACCATATATTTT. The whole variable domain, remainder taken from reference TRBV28 and TRBJ1-3, is DVKVTQSSRYLVKRTGEKVFLECVQDMDHENMFWYRQDPGLGLRLIYFSYDVKMKEKGDIPEGYSVSREKKERFSLILESASTNQTSMYLCASRELGEGRRATIYFGEGSWLTVV.